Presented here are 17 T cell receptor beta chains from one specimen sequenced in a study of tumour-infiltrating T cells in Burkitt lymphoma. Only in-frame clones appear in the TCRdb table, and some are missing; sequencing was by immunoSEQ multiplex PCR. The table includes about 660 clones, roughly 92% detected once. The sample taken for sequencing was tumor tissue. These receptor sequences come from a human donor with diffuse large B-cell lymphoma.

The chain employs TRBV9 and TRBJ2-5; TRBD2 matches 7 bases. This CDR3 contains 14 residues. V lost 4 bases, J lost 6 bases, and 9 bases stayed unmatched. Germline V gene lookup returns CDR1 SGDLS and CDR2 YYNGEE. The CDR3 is CASSPPTSVQTQYF. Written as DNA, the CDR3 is TGTGCCAGCAGCCCCCCCACTAGCGTGCAGACCCAGTACTTC.

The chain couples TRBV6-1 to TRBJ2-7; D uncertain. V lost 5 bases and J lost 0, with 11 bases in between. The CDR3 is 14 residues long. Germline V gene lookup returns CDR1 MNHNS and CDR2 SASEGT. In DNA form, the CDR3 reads TGTGCCAGCAGTCCCCGGACCACCTCCTACGAGCAGTACTTC. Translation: CASSPRTTSYEQYF.

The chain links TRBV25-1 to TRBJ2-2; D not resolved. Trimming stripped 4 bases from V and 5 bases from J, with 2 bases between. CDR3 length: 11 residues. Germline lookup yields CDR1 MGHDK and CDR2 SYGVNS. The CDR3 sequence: CASSVTGELFF. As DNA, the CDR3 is TGTGCCAGCAGTGTAACCGGGGAGCTGTTTTTT.

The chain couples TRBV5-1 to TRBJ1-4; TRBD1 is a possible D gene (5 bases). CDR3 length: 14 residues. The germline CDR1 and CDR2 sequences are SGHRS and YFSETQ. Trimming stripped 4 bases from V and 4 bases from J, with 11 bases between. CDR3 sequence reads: CASSLWDGNEKLFF. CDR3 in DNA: TGCGCCAGCAGCCTATGGGACGGTAATGAAAAACTGTTTTTT.

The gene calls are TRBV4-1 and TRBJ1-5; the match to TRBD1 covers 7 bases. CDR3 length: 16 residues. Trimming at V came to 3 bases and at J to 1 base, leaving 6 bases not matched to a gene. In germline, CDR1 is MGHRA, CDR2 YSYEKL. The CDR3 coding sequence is TGCGCCAGCAGCCATAGAGCAGGGGGGAGCAATCAGCCCCAGCATTTT. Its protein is CASSHRAGGSNQPQHF.

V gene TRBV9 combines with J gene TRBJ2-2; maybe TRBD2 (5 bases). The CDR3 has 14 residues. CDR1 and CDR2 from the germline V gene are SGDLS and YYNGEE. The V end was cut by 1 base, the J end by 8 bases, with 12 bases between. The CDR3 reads CASSVSGNVGELFF. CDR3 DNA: TGTGCCAGCAGCGTAAGCGGAAATGTTGGGGAGCTGTTTTTT. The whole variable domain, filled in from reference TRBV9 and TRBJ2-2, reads DSGVTQTPKHLITATGQRVTLRCSPRSGDLSVYWYQQSLDQGLQFLIQYYNGEERAKGNILERFSAQQFPDLHSELNLSSLELGDSALYFCASSVSGNVGELFFGEGSRLTVL.

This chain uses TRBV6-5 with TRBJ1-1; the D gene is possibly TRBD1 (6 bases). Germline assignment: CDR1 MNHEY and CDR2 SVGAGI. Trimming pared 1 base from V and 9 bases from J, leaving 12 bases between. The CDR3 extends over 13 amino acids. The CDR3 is CASSYLDSSQAFF. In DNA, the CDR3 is TGTGCCAGCAGTTACTTGGACAGCTCCCAAGCTTTCTTT.

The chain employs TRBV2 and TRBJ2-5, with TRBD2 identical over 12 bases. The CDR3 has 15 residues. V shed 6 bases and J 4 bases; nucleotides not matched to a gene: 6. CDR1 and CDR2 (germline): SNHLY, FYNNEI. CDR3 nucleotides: TGTGCCAGCAGCGACCTAGCGGGGGGGTCAGAGACCCAGTACTTC. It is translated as CASSDLAGGSETQYF.

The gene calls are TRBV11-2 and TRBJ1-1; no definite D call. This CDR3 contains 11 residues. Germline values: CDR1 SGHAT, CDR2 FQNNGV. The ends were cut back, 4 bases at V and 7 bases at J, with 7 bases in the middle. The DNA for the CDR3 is TGTGCCAGCAGCTCCAGTCTTGAAGCTTTCTTT. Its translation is CASSSSLEAFF.

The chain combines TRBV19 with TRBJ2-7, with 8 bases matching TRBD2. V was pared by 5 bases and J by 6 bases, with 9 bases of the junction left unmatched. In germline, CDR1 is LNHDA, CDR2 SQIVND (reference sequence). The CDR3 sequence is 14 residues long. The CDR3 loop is CASSFGLATREQYF. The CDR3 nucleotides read TGTGCCAGTAGTTTCGGACTAGCTACCCGCGAGCAGTACTTC.

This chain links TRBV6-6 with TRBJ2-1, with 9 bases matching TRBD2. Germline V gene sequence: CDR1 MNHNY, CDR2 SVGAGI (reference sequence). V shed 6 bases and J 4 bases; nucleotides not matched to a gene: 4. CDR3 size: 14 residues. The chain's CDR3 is CASRERGVYNEQFF. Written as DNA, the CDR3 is TGTGCCAGCAGAGAGCGGGGGGTTTACAATGAGCAGTTCTTC.

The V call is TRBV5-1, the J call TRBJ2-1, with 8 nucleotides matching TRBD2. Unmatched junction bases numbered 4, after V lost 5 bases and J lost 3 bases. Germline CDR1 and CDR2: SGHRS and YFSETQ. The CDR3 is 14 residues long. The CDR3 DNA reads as TGCGCCAGCAGAAAGAGCGGGAGCTACAATGAGCAGTTCTTC. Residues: CASRKSGSYNEQFF.

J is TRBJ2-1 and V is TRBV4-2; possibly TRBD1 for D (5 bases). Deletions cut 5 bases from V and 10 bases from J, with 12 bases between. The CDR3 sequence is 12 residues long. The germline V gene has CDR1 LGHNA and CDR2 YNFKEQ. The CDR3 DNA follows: TGTGCCAGCAGCGCCCCCCAGGGAGAGCAGTTCTTC. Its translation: CASSAPQGEQFF.

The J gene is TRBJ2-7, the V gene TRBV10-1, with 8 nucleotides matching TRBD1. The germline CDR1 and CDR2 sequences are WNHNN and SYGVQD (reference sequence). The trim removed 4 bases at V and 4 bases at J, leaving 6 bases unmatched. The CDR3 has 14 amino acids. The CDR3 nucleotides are TGCGCCAGCAGTGCCAGGGGGCGTGCATACGAGCAGTACTTC. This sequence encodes CASSARGRAYEQYF.

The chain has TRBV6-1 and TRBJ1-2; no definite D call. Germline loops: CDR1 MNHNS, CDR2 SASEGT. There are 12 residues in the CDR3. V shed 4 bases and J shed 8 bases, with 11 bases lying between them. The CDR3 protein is CASSVLGKGYTF. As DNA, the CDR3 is TGTGCCAGCAGTGTTTTAGGGAAGGGCTACACCTTC.

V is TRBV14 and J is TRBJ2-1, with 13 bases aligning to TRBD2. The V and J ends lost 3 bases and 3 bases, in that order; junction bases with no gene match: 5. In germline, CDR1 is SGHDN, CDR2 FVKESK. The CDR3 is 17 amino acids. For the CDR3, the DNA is TGTGCCAGCAGCCATTTAACTAGCGGGGGGGTCTACAATGAGCAGTTCTTC. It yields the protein CASSHLTSGGVYNEQFF. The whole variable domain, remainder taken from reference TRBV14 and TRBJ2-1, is EAGVTQFPSHSVIEKGQTVTLRCDPISGHDNLYWYRRVMGKEIKFLLHFVKESKQDESGMPNNRFLAERTGGTYSTLKVQPAELEDSGVYFCASSHLTSGGVYNEQFFGPGTRLTVL.

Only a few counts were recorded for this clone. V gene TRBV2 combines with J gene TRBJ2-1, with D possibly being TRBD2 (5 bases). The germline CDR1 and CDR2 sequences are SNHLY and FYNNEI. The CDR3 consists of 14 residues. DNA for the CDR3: TGTGTCTTATCAGTAGGGAGCTCCTACAATGAGCAGTTCTTC. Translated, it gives CVLSVGSSYNEQFF.